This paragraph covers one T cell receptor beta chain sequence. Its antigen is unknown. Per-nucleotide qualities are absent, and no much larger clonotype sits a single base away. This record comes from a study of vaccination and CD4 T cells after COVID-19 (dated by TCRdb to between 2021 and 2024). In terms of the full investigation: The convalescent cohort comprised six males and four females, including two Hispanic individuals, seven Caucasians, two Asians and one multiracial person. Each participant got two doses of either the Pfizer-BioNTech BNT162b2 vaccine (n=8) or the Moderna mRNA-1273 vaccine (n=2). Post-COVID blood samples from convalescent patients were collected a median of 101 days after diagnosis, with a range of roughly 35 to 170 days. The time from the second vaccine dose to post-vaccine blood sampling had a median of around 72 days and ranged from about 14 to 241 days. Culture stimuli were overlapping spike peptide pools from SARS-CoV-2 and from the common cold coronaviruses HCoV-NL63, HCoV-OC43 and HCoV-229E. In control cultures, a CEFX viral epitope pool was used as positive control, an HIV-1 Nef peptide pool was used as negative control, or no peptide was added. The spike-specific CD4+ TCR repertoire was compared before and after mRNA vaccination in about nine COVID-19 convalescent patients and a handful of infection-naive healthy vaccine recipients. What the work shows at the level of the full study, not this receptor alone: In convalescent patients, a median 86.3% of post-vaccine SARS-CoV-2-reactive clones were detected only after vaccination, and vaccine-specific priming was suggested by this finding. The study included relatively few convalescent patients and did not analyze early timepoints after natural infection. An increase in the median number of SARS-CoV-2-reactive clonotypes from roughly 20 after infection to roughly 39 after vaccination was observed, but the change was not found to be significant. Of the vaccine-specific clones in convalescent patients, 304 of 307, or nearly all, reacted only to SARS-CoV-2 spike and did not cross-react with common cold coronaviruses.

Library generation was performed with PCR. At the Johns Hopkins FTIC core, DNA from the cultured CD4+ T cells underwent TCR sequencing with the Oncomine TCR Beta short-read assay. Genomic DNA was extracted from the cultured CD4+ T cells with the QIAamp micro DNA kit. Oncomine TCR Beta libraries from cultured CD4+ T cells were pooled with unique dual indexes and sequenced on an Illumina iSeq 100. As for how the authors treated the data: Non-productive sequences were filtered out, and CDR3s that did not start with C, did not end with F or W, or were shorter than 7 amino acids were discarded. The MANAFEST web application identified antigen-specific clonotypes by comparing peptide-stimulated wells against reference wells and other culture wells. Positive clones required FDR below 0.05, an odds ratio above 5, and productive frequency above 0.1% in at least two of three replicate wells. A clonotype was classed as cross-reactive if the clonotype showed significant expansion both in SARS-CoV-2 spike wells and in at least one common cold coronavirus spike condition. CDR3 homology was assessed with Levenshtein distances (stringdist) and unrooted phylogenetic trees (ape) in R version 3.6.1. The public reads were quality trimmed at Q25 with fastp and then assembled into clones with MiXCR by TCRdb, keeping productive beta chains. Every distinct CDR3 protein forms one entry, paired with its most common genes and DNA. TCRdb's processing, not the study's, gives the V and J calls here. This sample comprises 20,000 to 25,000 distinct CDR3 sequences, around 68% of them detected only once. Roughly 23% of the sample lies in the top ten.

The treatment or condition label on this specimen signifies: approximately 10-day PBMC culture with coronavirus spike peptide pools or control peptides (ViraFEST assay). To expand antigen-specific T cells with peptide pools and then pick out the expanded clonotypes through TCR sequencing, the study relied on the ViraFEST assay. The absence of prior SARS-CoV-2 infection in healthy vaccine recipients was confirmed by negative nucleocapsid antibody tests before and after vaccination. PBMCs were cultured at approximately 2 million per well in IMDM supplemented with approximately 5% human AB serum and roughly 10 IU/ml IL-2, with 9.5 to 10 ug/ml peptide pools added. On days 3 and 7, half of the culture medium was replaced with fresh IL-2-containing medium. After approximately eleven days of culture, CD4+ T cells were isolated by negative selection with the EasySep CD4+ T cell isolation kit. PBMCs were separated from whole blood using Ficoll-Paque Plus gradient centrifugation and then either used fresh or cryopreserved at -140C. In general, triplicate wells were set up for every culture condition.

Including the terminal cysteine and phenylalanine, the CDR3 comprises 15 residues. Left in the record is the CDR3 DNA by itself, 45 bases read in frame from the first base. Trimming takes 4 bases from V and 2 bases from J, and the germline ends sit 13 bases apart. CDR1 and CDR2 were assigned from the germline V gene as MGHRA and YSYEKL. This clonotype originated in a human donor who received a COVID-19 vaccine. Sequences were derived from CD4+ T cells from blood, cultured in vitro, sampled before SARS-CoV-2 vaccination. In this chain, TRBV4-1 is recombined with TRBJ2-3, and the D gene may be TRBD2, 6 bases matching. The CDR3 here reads CASSRAPRDTDTQYF. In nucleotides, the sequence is TGCGCCAGCAGCCGGGCTCCGCGGGACACAGATACGCAGTATTTT.